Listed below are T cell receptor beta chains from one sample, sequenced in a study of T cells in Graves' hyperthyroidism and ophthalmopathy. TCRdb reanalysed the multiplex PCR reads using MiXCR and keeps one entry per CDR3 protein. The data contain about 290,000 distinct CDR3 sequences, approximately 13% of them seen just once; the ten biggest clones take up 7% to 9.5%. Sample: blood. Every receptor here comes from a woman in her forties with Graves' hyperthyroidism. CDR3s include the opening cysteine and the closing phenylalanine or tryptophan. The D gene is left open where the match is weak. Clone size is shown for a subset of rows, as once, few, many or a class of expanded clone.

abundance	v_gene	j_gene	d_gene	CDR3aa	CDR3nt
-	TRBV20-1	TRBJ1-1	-	CSASIPGVTEAFF	TGCAGTGCTAGTATCCCGGGGGTCACTGAAGCTTTCTTT
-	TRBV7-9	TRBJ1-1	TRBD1	CASSSEGTGVGTEAFF	TGTGCCAGCAGCTCGGAGGGGACAGGGGTTGGGACTGAAGCTTTCTTT
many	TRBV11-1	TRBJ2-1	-	CASSSNPPGLYNEQFF	TGTGCCAGCAGCTCTAACCCCCCCGGACTATACAATGAGCAGTTCTTC
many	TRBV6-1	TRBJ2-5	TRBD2	CASRGLAGAGETQYF	TGTGCCAGCAGGGGACTAGCGGGAGCGGGGGAGACCCAGTACTTC
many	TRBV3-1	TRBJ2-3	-	CASSQVGRDTQYF	TGTGCCAGCAGCCAAGTTGGACGAGATACGCAGTATTTT
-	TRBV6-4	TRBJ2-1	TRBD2	CASSPSGRAFDEQFF	TGTGCCAGCAGTCCTAGCGGGAGGGCTTTCGATGAGCAGTTCTTC
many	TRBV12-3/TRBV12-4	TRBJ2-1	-	CASSLNSGQVNEQFF	TGTGCCAGCAGTTTAAATTCGGGACAAGTAAATGAGCAGTTCTTC
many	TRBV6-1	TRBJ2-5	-	CATSTVREETQYF	TGTGCCACCAGCACGGTTAGGGAAGAGACCCAGTACTTC
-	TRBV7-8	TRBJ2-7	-	CASSPGEEYYEQYF	TGTGCCAGCAGCCCCGGGGAGGAATACTACGAGCAGTACTTC
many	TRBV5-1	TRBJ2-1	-	CASSIPRPGVGNEQFF	TGCGCCAGCAGCATACCCCGCCCGGGAGTAGGCAATGAGCAGTTCTTC
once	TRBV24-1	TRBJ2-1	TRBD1	CATSDFPDRGGVRRYNEQFF	TGTGCCACCAGTGATTTCCCGGACAGGGGAGGCGTCCGGCGTTACAATGAGCAGTTCTTC
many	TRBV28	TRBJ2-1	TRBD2	CASFPGLVRNEQFF	TGTGCCAGCTTTCCGGGACTAGTCCGCAATGAGCAGTTCTTC
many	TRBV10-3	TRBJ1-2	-	CAITAGYGYTF	TGTGCCATCACGGCAGGTTATGGCTACACCTTC
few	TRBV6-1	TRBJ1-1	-	CATLGGGRNTEAFF	TGTGCCACCCTAGGGGGAGGGCGGAACACTGAAGCTTTCTTT
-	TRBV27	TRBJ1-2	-	CASTTWLTGKMGYGYTF	TGTGCCAGCACCACATGGCTAACAGGGAAAATGGGCTATGGCTACACCTTC
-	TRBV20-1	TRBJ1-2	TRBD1	CSASAGGDGYTF	TGCAGTGCTAGTGCAGGGGGGGATGGCTACACCTTC
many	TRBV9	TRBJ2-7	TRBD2	CASSLRTGLGSEQYF	TGTGCCAGCAGCTTGCGCACGGGACTAGGCAGCGAGCAGTACTTC
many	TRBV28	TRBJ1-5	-	CASSLGGLGQPQHF	TGTGCCAGCAGTCTGGGGGGGCTCGGACAGCCCCAGCATTTT
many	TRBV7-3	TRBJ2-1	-	CASSLQATNEQFF	TGTGCCAGCAGCTTACAAGCGACTAATGAGCAGTTCTTC
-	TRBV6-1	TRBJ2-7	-	CASSPPIGTSTYEQYF	TGTGCCAGCTCACCACCGATCGGGACGTCCACCTACGAGCAGTACTTC
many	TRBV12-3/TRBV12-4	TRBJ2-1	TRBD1	CASSLPWDRGLVFEQFF	TGTGCCAGCAGTTTACCCTGGGACAGGGGGCTGGTTTTTGAGCAGTTCTTC
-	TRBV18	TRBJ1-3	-	CASSRNDYHSGNTIYF	TGTGCCAGCTCACGGAACGACTACCACTCTGGAAACACCATATATTTT
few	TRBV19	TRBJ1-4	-	CASGSGTPNEKLFF	TGTGCCAGTGGATCCGGGACCCCTAATGAAAAACTGTTTTTT
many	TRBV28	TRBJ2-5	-	CASSLGGPETQYF	TGTGCCAGCAGTCTAGGGGGGCCAGAGACCCAGTACTTC
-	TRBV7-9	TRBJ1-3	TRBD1	CASSPHPGTGSGNTIYF	TGTGCCAGCAGCCCACACCCTGGGACAGGCTCTGGAAACACCATATATTTT
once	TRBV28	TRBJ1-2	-	CASSRDNNYGYTF	TGTGCCAGCAGCAGGGACAACAACTATGGCTACACCTTC
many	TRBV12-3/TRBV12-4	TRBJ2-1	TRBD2	CASSSPLAGGNNEQFF	TGTGCCAGCAGTTCGCCACTAGCGGGGGGGAACAATGAGCAGTTCTTC
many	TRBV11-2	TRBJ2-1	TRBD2	CASSFPGLAAPNEQFF	TGTGCCAGCAGCTTCCCGGGACTAGCGGCTCCCAATGAGCAGTTCTTC
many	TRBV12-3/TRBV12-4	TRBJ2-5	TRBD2	CASSWGGGETQYF	TGTGCCAGCAGCTGGGGGGGAGGCGAGACCCAGTACTTC
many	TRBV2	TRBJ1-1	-	CASSAFGNTEAFF	TGTGCCAGCAGTGCTTTCGGGAACACTGAAGCTTTCTTT
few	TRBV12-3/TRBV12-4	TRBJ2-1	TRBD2	CASSWAGGSSEQFF	TGTGCCAGCAGTTGGGCGGGGGGTTCAAGTGAGCAGTTCTTC
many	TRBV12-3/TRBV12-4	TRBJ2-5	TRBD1	CASSFRGREAQYF	TGTGCCAGCAGTTTTAGGGGGCGAGAGGCCCAGTACTTC
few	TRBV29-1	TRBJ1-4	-	CSVEGAGREKLFF	TGCAGCGTTGAAGGCGCAGGGCGTGAAAAACTGTTTTTT
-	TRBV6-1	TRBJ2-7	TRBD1	CASSGTGGAEPYEQYF	TGTGCCAGCAGCGGGACAGGGGGCGCTGAGCCCTACGAGCAGTACTTC
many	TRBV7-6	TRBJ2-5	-	CASRFLGSETQYF	TGTGCCAGCAGGTTCCTTGGGTCAGAGACCCAGTACTTC
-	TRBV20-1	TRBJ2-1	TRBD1	CSAPTGRSYNEQFF	TGCAGTGCACCGACAGGGCGCTCCTACAATGAGCAGTTCTTC
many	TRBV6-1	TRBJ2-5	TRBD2	CASSESLAGAETQYF	TGTGCCAGCAGTGAATCACTAGCGGGAGCAGAGACCCAGTACTTC
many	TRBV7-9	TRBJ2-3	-	CASSPYRASTDTQYF	TGTGCCAGCAGCCCCTACAGGGCTAGCACAGATACGCAGTATTTT
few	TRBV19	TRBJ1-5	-	CASSRDRLAQHF	TGTGCCAGTAGTAGGGACCGACTGGCCCAGCATTTT
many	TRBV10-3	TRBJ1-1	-	CAISEPIQLGHITEAFF	TGTGCCATCAGTGAGCCCATCCAACTGGGACACATCACTGAAGCTTTCTTT
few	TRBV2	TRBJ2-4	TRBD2	CASTNGFLAGGHIQYF	TGTGCCAGCACCAACGGCTTCCTAGCGGGAGGCCACATTCAGTACTTC
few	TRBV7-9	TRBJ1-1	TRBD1	CASSPGQGRDTEAFF	TGTGCCAGCAGCCCGGGACAGGGCAGGGACACTGAAGCTTTCTTT
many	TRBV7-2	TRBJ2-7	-	CASSFGRKYEQYF	TGTGCCAGCAGCTTCGGACGGAAATACGAGCAGTACTTC
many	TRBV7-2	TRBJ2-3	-	CASSLGGGQSTDTQYF	TGTGCCAGCAGCTTAGGGGGGGGCCAGAGCACAGATACGCAGTATTTT
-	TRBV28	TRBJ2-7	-	CASSSAANEQYF	TGTGCCAGCAGCTCCGCGGCAAACGAGCAGTACTTC
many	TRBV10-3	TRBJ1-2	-	CAISDPLDRTFYGYTF	TGTGCCATCAGTGACCCCTTAGACAGGACTTTCTATGGCTACACCTTC
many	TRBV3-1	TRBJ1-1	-	CASSPSLGQAFF	TGTGCCAGCAGCCCGAGCTTGGGACAAGCTTTCTTT
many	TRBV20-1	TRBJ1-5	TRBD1	CSARVGGKPQHF	TGCAGTGCTAGAGTAGGGGGCAAGCCCCAGCATTTT
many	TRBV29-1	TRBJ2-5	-	CSVVPQDQETQYF	TGCAGCGTTGTCCCCCAGGACCAAGAGACCCAGTACTTC
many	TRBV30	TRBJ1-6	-	CAWSRSVSPLHF	TGTGCCTGGAGCAGGAGCGTATCACCCCTCCACTTT
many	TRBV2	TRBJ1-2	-	CASSLSGDGYTF	TGTGCCAGCAGCCTGTCAGGTGACGGCTACACCTTC
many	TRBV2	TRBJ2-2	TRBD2	CASKASGNTGELFF	TGTGCCAGCAAGGCTAGCGGGAACACCGGGGAGCTGTTTTTT
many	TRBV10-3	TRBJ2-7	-	CAINIYEQYF	TGTGCCATCAATATCTACGAGCAGTACTTC
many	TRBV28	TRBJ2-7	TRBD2	CASSPTDLAGGPYEQYF	TGTGCCAGCAGTCCTACCGACCTAGCGGGAGGACCCTACGAGCAGTACTTC
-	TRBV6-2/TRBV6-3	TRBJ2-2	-	CASSANRNTGELFF	TGTGCCAGCAGCGCCAACAGAAACACCGGGGAGCTGTTTTTT
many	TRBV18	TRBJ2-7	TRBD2	CASSGLAAGEQYF	TGTGCCAGCTCAGGACTAGCTGCGGGTGAGCAGTACTTC
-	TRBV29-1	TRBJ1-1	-	CSVLQPGKRAFF	TGCAGCGTCCTCCAGCCGGGGAAAAGAGCTTTCTTT
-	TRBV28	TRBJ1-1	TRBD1	CASSPSRGSNTEAFF	TGTGCCAGCAGTCCGTCCAGGGGGTCCAACACTGAAGCTTTCTTT
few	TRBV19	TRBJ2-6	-	CASKGGSSGANVLTF	TGTGCCAGTAAAGGGGGGAGCTCTGGGGCCAACGTCCTGACTTTC
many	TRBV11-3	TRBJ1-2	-	CASSSSGFYGYTF	TGTGCCAGCAGCAGTTCAGGGTTCTATGGCTACACCTTC